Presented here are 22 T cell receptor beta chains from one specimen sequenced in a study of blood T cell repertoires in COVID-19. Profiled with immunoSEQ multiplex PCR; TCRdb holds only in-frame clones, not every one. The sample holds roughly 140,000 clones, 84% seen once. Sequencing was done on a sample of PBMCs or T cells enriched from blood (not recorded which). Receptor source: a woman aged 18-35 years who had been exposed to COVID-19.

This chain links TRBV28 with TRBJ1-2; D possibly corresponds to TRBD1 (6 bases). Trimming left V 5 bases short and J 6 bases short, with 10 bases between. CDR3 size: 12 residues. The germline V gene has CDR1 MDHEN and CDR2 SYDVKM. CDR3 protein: CASSQGGHGYTF. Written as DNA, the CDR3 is TGTGCCAGCAGTCAAGGGGGACATGGCTACACCTTC.

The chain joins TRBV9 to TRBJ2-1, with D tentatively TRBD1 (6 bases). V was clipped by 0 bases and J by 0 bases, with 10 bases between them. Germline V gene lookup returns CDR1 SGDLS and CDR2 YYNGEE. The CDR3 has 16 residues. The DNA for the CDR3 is TGTGCCAGCAGCGTAGAAGCCAGGGGCTCCTACAATGAGCAGTTCTTC. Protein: CASSVEARGSYNEQFF.

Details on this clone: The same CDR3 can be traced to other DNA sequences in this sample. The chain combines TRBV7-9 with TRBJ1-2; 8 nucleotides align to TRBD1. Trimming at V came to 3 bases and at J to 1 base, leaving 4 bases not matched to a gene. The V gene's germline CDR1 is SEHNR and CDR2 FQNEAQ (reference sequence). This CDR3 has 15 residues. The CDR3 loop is CASSFDRGLNYGYTF. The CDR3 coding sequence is TGTGCCAGCAGCTTCGACAGGGGACTTAACTATGGCTACACCTTC.

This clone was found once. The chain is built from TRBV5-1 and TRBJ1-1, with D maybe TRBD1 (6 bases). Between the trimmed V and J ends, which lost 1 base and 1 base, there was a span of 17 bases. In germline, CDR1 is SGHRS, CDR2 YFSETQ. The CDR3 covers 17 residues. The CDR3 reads CASSLQAILGGNTEAFF. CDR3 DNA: TGCGCCAGCAGCTTGCAGGCCATCCTAGGGGGGAACACTGAAGCTTTCTTT.

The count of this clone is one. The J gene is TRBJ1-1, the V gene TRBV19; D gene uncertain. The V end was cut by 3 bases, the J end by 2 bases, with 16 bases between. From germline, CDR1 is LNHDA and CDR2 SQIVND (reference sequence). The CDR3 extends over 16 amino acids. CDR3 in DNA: TGTGCCAGTAGTATTCAAGCTGTCTCCCGAAACACTGAAGCTTTCTTT. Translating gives CASSIQAVSRNTEAFF.

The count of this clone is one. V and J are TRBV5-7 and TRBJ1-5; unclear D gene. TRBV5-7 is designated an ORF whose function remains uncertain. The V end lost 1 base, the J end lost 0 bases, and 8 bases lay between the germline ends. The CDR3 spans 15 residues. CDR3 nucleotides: TGTGCCAGCAGCTTGTTTCCCTATAGCAATCAGCCCCAGCATTTT. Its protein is CASSLFPYSNQPQHF.

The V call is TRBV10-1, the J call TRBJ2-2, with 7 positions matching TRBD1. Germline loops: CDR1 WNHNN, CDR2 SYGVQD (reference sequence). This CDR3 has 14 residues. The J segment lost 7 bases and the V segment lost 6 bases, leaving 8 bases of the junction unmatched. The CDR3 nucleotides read TGCGCCAGCAGGAAAGAACAGGGGATCGGGGAGCTGTTTTTT. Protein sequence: CASRKEQGIGELFF.

CDR3 coding DNA: TGCGCCAGCAGCCCACAGAGATATAGCAATCAGCCCCAGCATTTT. Its protein product is CASSPQRYSNQPQHF. The J gene is TRBJ1-5, the V gene TRBV4-3; D not certain. Germline values: CDR1 LGHNA, CDR2 YSLEER. The V gene lost 4 bases and the J gene lost 0 bases, with 10 bases spanning the gap. The CDR3 is 15 residues long.

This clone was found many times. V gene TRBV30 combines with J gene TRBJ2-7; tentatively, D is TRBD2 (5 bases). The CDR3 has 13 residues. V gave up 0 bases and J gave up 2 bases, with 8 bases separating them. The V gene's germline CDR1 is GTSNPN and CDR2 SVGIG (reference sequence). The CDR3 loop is CAWSVQAAYEQYF. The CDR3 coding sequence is TGTGCCTGGAGTGTACAAGCGGCCTACGAGCAGTACTTC.

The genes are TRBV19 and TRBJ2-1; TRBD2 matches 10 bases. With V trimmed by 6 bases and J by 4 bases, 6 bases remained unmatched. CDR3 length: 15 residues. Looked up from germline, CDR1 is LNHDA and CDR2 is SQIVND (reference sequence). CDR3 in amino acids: CASSSTSGDYNEQFF. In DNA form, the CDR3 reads TGTGCCAGTAGCAGTACTAGCGGGGATTACAATGAGCAGTTCTTC.

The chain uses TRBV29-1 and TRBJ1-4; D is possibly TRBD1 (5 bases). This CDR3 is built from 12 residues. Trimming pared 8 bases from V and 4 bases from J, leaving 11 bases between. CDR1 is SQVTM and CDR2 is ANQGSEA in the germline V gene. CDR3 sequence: CSRTDSNEKLFF. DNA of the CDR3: TGCAGCCGAACAGACAGTAATGAAAAACTGTTTTTT.

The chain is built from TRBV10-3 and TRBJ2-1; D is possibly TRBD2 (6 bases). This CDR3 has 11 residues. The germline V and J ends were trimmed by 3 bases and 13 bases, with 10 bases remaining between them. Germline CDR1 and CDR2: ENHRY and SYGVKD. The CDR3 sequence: CAISEREAQFF. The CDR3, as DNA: TGTGCCATCAGTGAAAGGGAGGCCCAGTTCTTC.

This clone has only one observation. CDR3 sequence (DNA): TGTGCCAGCAGTGAGCAAGGGACAGGGAACCCCTACGAGCAGTACTTC. Translated: CASSEQGTGNPYEQYF. The chain uses TRBV25-1 and TRBJ2-7; 9 nucleotides align to TRBD1. This CDR3 comprises 16 residues. The J segment lost 2 bases and the V segment lost 3 bases, leaving 8 bases of the junction unmatched. Looked up from germline, CDR1 is MGHDK and CDR2 is SYGVNS.

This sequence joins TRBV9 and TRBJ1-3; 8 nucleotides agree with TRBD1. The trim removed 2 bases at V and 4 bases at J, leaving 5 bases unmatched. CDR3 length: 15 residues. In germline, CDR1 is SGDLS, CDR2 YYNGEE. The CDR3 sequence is CASSVRGQSGNTIYF. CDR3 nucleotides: TGTGCCAGCAGCGTCAGGGGGCAGAGCGGAAACACCATATATTTT.

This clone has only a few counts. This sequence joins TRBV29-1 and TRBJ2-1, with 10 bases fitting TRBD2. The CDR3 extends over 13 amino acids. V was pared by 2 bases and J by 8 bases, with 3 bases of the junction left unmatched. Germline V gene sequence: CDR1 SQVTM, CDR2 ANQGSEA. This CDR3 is CSVELAGDYEQFF. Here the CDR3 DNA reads TGCAGCGTTGAACTAGCGGGAGACTATGAGCAGTTCTTC.

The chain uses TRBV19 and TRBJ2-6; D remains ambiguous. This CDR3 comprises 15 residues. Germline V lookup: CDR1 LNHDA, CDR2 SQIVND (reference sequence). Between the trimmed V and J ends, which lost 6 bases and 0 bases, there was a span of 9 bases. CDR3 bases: TGTGCCAGTAGCAACAGTGGCTCTGGGGCCAACGTCCTGACTTTC. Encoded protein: CASSNSGSGANVLTF.

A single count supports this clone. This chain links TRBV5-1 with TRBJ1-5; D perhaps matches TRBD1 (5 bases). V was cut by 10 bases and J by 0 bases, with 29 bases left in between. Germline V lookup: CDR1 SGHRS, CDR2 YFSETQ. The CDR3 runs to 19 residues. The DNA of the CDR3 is TGCGCCTCCTCACATGCTCGGTGGGGGGAGGGGTATAGCAATCAGCCCCAGCATTTT. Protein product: CASSHARWGEGYSNQPQHF.

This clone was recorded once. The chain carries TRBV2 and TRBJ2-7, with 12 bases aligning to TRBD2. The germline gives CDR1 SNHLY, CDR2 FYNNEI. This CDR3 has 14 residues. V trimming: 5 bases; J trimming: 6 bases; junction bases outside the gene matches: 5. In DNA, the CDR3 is TGTGCCAGCAGTCTAGCGGGAGGGTGGGGCGAGCAGTACTTC. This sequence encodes CASSLAGGWGEQYF. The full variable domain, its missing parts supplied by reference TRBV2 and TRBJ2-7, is EPEVTQTPSHQVTQMGQEVILRCVPISNHLYFYWYRQILGQKVEFLVSFYNNEISEKSEIFDDQFSVERPDGSNFTLKIRSTKLEDSAMYFCASSLAGGWGEQYFGPGTRLTVT.

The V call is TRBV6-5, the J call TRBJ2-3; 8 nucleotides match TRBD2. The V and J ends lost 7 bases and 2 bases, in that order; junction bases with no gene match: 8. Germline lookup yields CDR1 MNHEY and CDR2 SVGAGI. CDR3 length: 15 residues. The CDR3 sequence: CASIFSGTITDTQYF. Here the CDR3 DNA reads TGTGCCAGCATTTTTAGCGGGACCATCACAGATACGCAGTATTTT.

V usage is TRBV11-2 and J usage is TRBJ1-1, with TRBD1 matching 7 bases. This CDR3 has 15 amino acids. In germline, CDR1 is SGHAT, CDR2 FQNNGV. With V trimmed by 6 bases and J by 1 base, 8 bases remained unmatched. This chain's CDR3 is CASRPRTGPNTEAFF. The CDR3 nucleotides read TGTGCCAGCAGACCCAGGACAGGTCCGAACACTGAAGCTTTCTTT.

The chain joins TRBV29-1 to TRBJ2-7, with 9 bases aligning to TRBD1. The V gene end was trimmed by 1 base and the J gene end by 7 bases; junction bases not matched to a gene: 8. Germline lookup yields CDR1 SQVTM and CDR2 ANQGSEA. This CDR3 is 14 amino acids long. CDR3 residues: CSVEGTTGGLEQYF. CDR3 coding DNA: TGCAGCGTTGAAGGCACGACAGGGGGGTTGGAGCAGTACTTC.

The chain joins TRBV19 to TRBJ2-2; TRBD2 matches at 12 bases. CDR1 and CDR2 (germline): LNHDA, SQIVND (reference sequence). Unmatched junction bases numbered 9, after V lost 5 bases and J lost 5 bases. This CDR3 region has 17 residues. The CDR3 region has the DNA TGTGCCAGTAGTGCCCACACTAGCGGGAGGACGACCGGGGAGCTGTTTTTT. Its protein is CASSAHTSGRTTGELFF.